This TCR beta chain is from a study of blood T cell repertoires in COVID-19. Study overall: The United States, Italy and Spain were the sources of the acute and convalescent COVID-19 samples. Sources were T cells, B-cell-depleted T cells, or PBMCs; the material itself was cDNA or gDNA.

In the authors' methods: Amplification with reference gene primers provided the estimates of nucleated cell counts. Assay: immunoSEQ multiplex PCR; the TCRdb copy retains only in-frame clones and omits some. V, J and clone size derive from that table, while D and trimming were established from the DNA sequence. The repertoire holds about 51,000 clones, with approximately 86% as singletons. The CDR3 extends over 16 amino acids. Germline CDR1 reads KGHDR; CDR2 reads SFDVKD. The V segment lost 4 bases and the J segment 0 bases; nucleotides outside the gene matches: 5. The sequencing input was peripheral blood. This chain joins TRBV24-1 and TRBJ1-1; 9 bases are shared with TRBD1. The clonotype was recovered from a man aged 50-60 years with active COVID-19. CDR3 sequence reads: CATSDRGQGLNTEAFF. CDR3 in DNA: TGTGCCACCAGTGACCGGGGACAGGGCCTGAACACTGAAGCTTTCTTT.